The 28 T cell receptor beta chains below come from one sample, sequenced in a study of cytomegalovirus exposure and HLA in healthy donors. Primers for the PCR totalled 60 Vbeta and 13 Jbeta. Sequencing was performed with immunoSEQ multiplex PCR; in TCRdb, only in-frame clones are kept and a portion is missing. The sample records 100,000 or so clones, about 60% being singletons. The sample was PBMCs. The receptor set was obtained from a human donor in good health.

V and J are TRBV18 and TRBJ2-1, with 8 bases that match TRBD2. This CDR3 has 16 amino acids. V trimming: 6 bases; J trimming: 4 bases; junction bases outside the gene matches: 11. Germline loops: CDR1 KGHSH, CDR2 LQKENI. DNA of the CDR3: TGTGCCAGCTCCCCAGTAGCGGGAAGGGGATACAATGAGCAGTTCTTC. The encoded protein is CASSPVAGRGYNEQFF. The variable domain in full, with the rest retrieved from reference TRBV18 and TRBJ2-1, is NAGVMQNPRHLVRRRGQEARLRCSPMKGHSHVYWYRQLPEEGLKFMVYLQKENIIDESGMPKERFSAEFPKEGPSILRIQQVVRGDSAAYFCASSPVAGRGYNEQFFGPGTRLTVL.

This chain uses TRBV20-1 with TRBJ2-7; D uncertain. Germline CDR1 DFQATT, CDR2 SNEGSKA (reference sequence). The V end was cut by 3 bases, the J end by 4 bases, with 7 bases between. The CDR3 length is 11 residues. The CDR3 reads CSASEAYEQYF. DNA for the CDR3: TGCAGTGCTAGTGAGGCATACGAGCAGTACTTC.

The J gene is TRBJ2-7, the V gene TRBV7-8; 10 positions agree with TRBD2. The CDR3 contains 17 residues. Germline V gene sequence: CDR1 SGHVS, CDR2 FQNEAQ. The V gene end was trimmed by 3 bases and the J gene end by 1 base; junction bases not matched to a gene: 9. Here the CDR3 DNA reads TGTGCCAGCAGCTTCACGGTTTCTAGCGGGGGTTCCTACGAGCAGTACTTC. Translated, it gives CASSFTVSSGGSYEQYF.

A single count supports this clone. The genes are TRBV28 and TRBJ2-3; 8 bases match TRBD2. Trimming took 5 bases from V and 0 from J; bases not matched to a gene: 7. The germline CDR1 and CDR2 sequences are MDHEN and SYDVKM. This CDR3 region has 16 residues. CDR3 protein: CASSAPGTRSTDTQYF. CDR3 DNA: TGTGCCAGCAGTGCCCCCGGGACTAGAAGCACAGATACGCAGTATTTT.

The gene calls are TRBV7-9 and TRBJ2-5; D is perhaps TRBD2 (6 bases). CDR3 length: 16 amino acids. Trimming shortened V by 5 bases and J by 6 bases, and 22 bases separated the two germline ends. Per germline, CDR1 SEHNR and CDR2 FQNEAQ (reference sequence). The CDR3 reads CASSPDGTYPGQTQYF. As DNA, the CDR3 is TGTGCCAGCAGCCCGGACGGGACTTACCCGGGTCAGACCCAGTACTTC.

The chain combines TRBV19 with TRBJ1-5; 8 nucleotides match TRBD1. The germline gives CDR1 LNHDA, CDR2 SQIVND (reference sequence). Trimming took 3 bases from V and 7 from J; bases not matched to a gene: 11. The CDR3 totals 16 residues. The CDR3 region has the DNA TGTGCCAGTAGTATTAGAATCGGACAGGGATCACAGCCCCAGCATTTT. This codes for CASSIRIGQGSQPQHF. Filled out from reference TRBV19 and TRBJ1-5, the complete variable domain reads DGGITQSPKYLFRKEGQNVTLSCEQNLNHDAMYWYRQDPGQGLRLIYYSQIVNDFQKGDIAEGYSVSREKKESFPLTVTSAQKNPTAFYLCASSIRIGQGSQPQHFGDGTRLSIL.

The chain has TRBV29-1 and TRBJ2-1, with 9 bases matching TRBD2. Germline CDR1 reads SQVTM; CDR2 reads ANQGSEA. The CDR3 is 14 amino acids. V was pared by 4 bases and J by 7 bases, with 8 bases of the junction left unmatched. CDR3 in amino acids: CSVGAGGGANEQFF. CDR3 DNA: TGCAGCGTTGGAGCGGGAGGAGGGGCGAATGAGCAGTTCTTC.

The chain joins TRBV5-1 to TRBJ2-5; the D gene is possibly TRBD2 (5 bases). Trimming removed 1 base from V and 1 base from J, with 14 bases in between. The CDR3 contains 16 residues. Germline loops: CDR1 SGHRS, CDR2 YFSETQ. The CDR3 nucleotides are TGCGCCAGCAGCTTGATGGCTAGCACCGCCCAAGAGACCCAGTACTTC. This sequence encodes CASSLMASTAQETQYF.

Written as DNA, the CDR3 is TGTGCCAGCAGCTTGGCGTCGGGACTAGCGGCACAAGTGCAGTTCTTC. Amino acids: CASSLASGLAAQVQFF. The J gene is TRBJ2-1, the V gene TRBV7-9; the match to TRBD2 covers 11 bases. This CDR3 is built from 16 residues. Losses at the gene ends were 3 bases for V and 12 bases for J; bases not matched to a gene: 13. CDR1 and CDR2 from the germline V gene are SEHNR and FQNEAQ (reference sequence). The variable domain in full, completed from reference TRBV7-9 and TRBJ2-1, reads DTGVSQNPRHKITKRGQNVTFRCDPISEHNRLYWYRQTLGQGPEFLTYFQNEAQLEKSRLLSDRFSAERPKGSFSTLEIQRTEQGDSAMYLCASSLASGLAAQVQFFGPGTRLTVL.

This clone was seen only a few times. The J gene is TRBJ2-1, the V gene TRBV15, with 11 bases fitting TRBD2. Trimming cost V 3 bases and J 10 bases; bases outside gene matches: 11. The CDR3 loop spans 16 amino acids. Per the germline V gene, CDR1 is LNHNV and CDR2 is YYDKDF (reference sequence). The CDR3 DNA reads TGTGCCACCAGCAGTGGTTTAGCGGGAGGGCGAGGGGAGCAGTTCTTC. The encoded protein is CATSSGLAGGRGEQFF.

The V call is TRBV11-3, the J call TRBJ2-1; 11 bases are a match to TRBD1. V dropped 4 bases and J dropped 9; count of bases not matched to a gene: 8. CDR3 length equals 15 residues. CDR1 and CDR2 (germline): SGHNT, YENEEA. Written as DNA, the CDR3 is TGTGCCAGCAGCTCCCAGGGACAGGGGGTTGGTGAGCAGTTCTTC. Translated: CASSSQGQGVGEQFF.

The rearrangement links TRBV7-8 to TRBJ1-2; 8 bases are a match to TRBD1. The V and J ends lost 6 bases and 5 bases, in that order; junction bases with no gene match: 14. This CDR3 comprises 16 residues. CDR1 is SGHVS and CDR2 is FQNEAQ in the germline V gene. CDR3 in DNA: TGTGCCAGCAGTTCCGGACAGGGAGGAACAAGTTATGGCTACACCTTC. Translation gives CASSSGQGGTSYGYTF.

The V call is TRBV28, the J call TRBJ1-1; possible D gene TRBD1, 6 bases. Trimming removed 5 bases from V and 3 bases from J, with 16 bases in between. Germline V CDR1 and CDR2: MDHEN, SYDVKM. The CDR3 runs 15 residues. In DNA, the CDR3 is TGTGCCAGCAGTATGGGGGGGCCCCGGGACACTGAAGCTTTCTTT. As protein: CASSMGGPRDTEAFF.

V usage is TRBV4-1 and J usage is TRBJ2-5, with TRBD2 as a possible D gene (6 bases). CDR3 size: 14 residues. CDR1 is MGHRA and CDR2 is YSYEKL in the germline V gene. V was shortened by 4 bases and J by 2 bases, with 11 bases between the two germline ends. The chain's CDR3 is CASSLPGAQETQYF. Here the CDR3 DNA reads TGCGCCAGCAGCCTCCCGGGAGCGCAAGAGACCCAGTACTTC.

This clone showed up just a few times. The J gene is TRBJ1-4, the V gene TRBV4-1; TRBD1 agrees at 7 bases. The CDR3 totals 15 residues. Germline CDR1 and CDR2: MGHRA and YSYEKL. After removal of 7 bases from V and 5 bases from J, the junction contained 10 bases not matched to a gene. The CDR3 is CASTGGTVSNEKLFF. Here the CDR3 DNA reads TGCGCCAGCACCGGAGGGACAGTTAGCAATGAAAAACTGTTTTTT.

This sequence joins TRBV6-1 and TRBJ1-2; D uncertain. The CDR3 loop spans 8 amino acids. The ends were cut back, 8 bases at V and 14 bases at J, with 9 bases in the middle. Per the germline V gene, CDR1 is MNHNS and CDR2 is SASEGT. CDR3 coding DNA: TGTGCCAGCGGGCGCATAACCTTC. Protein sequence: CASGRITF.

About this clone itself: Likely a read error: the CDR3 ends without its conserved phenylalanine or tryptophan. The J gene is TRBJ2-7, the V gene TRBV4-2; 12 positions agree with TRBD2. The V and J ends lost 3 bases and 3 bases, in that order; junction bases with no gene match: 6. Germline V gene sequence: CDR1 LGHNA, CDR2 YNFKEQ. This CDR3 contains 16 residues. This CDR3 reads CASSQKLAGGYYEQYL. The DNA for the CDR3 is TGTGCCAGCAGCCAGAAACTAGCGGGAGGTTACTACGAGCAGTACCTC.

This clone is a singleton in its sample. The genes are TRBV6-1 and TRBJ1-1, with D perhaps TRBD1 (6 bases). The germline CDR1 and CDR2 sequences are MNHNS and SASEGT. This CDR3 has 15 amino acids. V dropped 2 bases and J dropped 0 bases, with 10 bases sitting between them. CDR3 region: CASSESSGVNTEAFF. DNA for the CDR3: TGTGCCAGCAGTGAATCTTCAGGGGTGAACACTGAAGCTTTCTTT.

This clone appeared a few times. The chain is built from TRBV30 and TRBJ1-4; 7 nucleotides agree with TRBD1. Germline CDR1 GTSNPN, CDR2 SVGIG (reference sequence). There are 16 residues in the CDR3. The ends lost 3 bases at V and 8 bases at J; junction bases unmatched: 15. CDR3 nucleotide sequence: TGTGCCTGGAGCGCCCTGCTGACAGGGATTGGAGAAAAACTGTTTTTT. Translating it yields CAWSALLTGIGEKLFF.

This chain links TRBV28 with TRBJ1-5, with D hard to call. Trimming left V 6 bases short and J 5 bases short, with 5 bases between. Germline-derived CDR1 and CDR2 are MDHEN and SYDVKM. The CDR3 consists of 11 residues. The CDR3 here is CASSLDQPQHF. The CDR3 bases are TGTGCCAGCAGCCTCGATCAGCCCCAGCATTTT.

The chain couples TRBV7-9 to TRBJ2-3, with D maybe TRBD1 (5 bases). Per the germline V gene, CDR1 is SEHNR and CDR2 is FQNEAQ (reference sequence). The CDR3 loop spans 13 amino acids. Trimming stripped 5 bases from V and 2 bases from J, with 8 bases between. For the CDR3, the DNA is TGTGCCAGCAGCGCGACAGTCACAGATACGCAGTATTTT. It yields the protein CASSATVTDTQYF.

This clone has a handful of counts. This chain uses TRBV7-9 with TRBJ1-2; 7 bases line up with TRBD1. This CDR3 has 15 amino acids. V shed 5 bases, J shed 2 bases, and the junction held 8 bases outside the gene matches. Germline CDR1 reads SEHNR; CDR2 reads FQNEAQ (reference sequence). The CDR3 spells CASSPRDSGNYGYTF. The DNA of the CDR3 is TGTGCCAGCAGCCCCCGGGACAGCGGGAACTATGGCTACACCTTC.

The rearrangement links TRBV7-9 to TRBJ2-3, with 11 bases matching TRBD2. J lost 1 base, V lost 1 base, and 1 base had no gene match. Germline V gene data show CDR1 as SEHNR and CDR2 as FQNEAQ (reference sequence). The CDR3 has 16 amino acids. The CDR3 DNA reads TGTGCCAGCAGCTTAGGACTAGCGGGACGCACAGATACGCAGTATTTT. It encodes CASSLGLAGRTDTQYF.

CDR3 residues: CASTGTATYEQYF. For the CDR3, the DNA is TGTGCCAGCACCGGGACTGCTACCTACGAGCAGTACTTC. This sequence joins TRBV6-5 and TRBJ2-7; tentative D call: TRBD2 (6 bases). With 7 bases removed from V and 2 bases from J, the gap between germline ends came to 12 bases. This CDR3 comprises 13 residues. The germline V gene has CDR1 MNHEY and CDR2 SVGAGI.

The chain has TRBV7-8 and TRBJ1-1; 7 positions match TRBD1. The CDR3 totals 15 residues. With V trimmed by 4 bases and J by 0 bases, 5 bases remained unmatched. Germline CDR1 and CDR2: SGHVS and FQNEAQ. The CDR3, as DNA: TGTGCCAGCAGCTCAGAACAGGGGATGAACACTGAAGCTTTCTTT. It encodes CASSSEQGMNTEAFF. Complete variable domain (other parts from reference TRBV7-8 and TRBJ1-1): GAGVSQSPRYKVAKRGQDVALRCDPISGHVSLFWYQQALGQGPEFLTYFQNEAQLDKSGLPSDRFFAERPEGSVSTLKIQRTQQEDSAVYLCASSSEQGMNTEAFFGQGTRLTVV.

The CDR3 spells CASSLAAGSTDTQYF. In DNA, the CDR3 is TGTGCCAGCAGCTTAGCGGCAGGGTCGACAGATACGCAGTATTTT. V gene TRBV7-9 combines with J gene TRBJ2-3; D is possibly TRBD1 (5 bases). Germline CDR1 SEHNR, CDR2 FQNEAQ (reference sequence). V was trimmed by 0 bases and J by 3 bases, leaving 10 bases between them. The CDR3 loop spans 15 amino acids.

This clone was seen a handful of times. The V call is TRBV9, the J call TRBJ1-3; 7 positions match TRBD1. CDR1 and CDR2 from the germline V gene are SGDLS and YYNGEE. This CDR3 contains 14 residues. Unmatched junction bases numbered 3, after V lost 6 bases and J lost 0 bases. The CDR3 coding sequence is TGTGCCAGCAACAGGGGCCTCTCTGGAAACACCATATATTTT. Amino acid sequence: CASNRGLSGNTIYF.

This chain links TRBV11-2 with TRBJ2-2; 11 bases are shared with TRBD2. CDR1 is SGHAT and CDR2 is FQNNGV in the germline V gene. This CDR3 region has 16 residues. V shed 7 bases and J 6 bases; nucleotides not matched to a gene: 10. The CDR3 DNA reads as TGTGCCAGCATCCCCCCGCTAGCGGGAGGCCCCGGGGAGCTGTTTTTT. Translated, it gives CASIPPLAGGPGELFF.